This is a list of T cell receptor beta chains from one sample in a study of blood T cell repertoires in COVID-19. Some clones are missing from TCRdb's copy, which holds only in-frame ones; the method was immunoSEQ multiplex PCR. This sample has some 350,000 clones, with roughly 90% found just once. Sequences were obtained from peripheral blood. Receptors originate from a woman under 40 with COVID-19, enrolled during active disease. Each CDR3 is given with its conserved first and last residue. D genes are given only for firm matches. The size field is filled for only some rows; it gives once, few, many or a size class.

v_gene: TRBV15
j_gene: TRBJ1-3
d_gene: -
abundance: -
CDR3nt: TGTGCCACCAGCAGGACAGCTTCACCCTCTGGAAACACCATATATTTT
CDR3aa: CATSRTASPSGNTIYF

v_gene: TRBV11-3
j_gene: TRBJ1-6
d_gene: TRBD1
abundance: -
CDR3nt: TGTGCCAGCAGCTTAGTTGGGACAGATTATTCACCCCTCCACTTT
CDR3aa: CASSLVGTDYSPLHF

v_gene: TRBV2
j_gene: TRBJ1-3
d_gene: -
abundance: once
CDR3nt: TGTGCCAGCAGTGAAGCGGCGGCAGAACTCAACTCTGGAAACACCATATATTTT
CDR3aa: CASSEAAAELNSGNTIYF

v_gene: TRBV5-6
j_gene: TRBJ1-2
d_gene: TRBD1
abundance: -
CDR3nt: TGTGCCAGCAGCTTGGTTACAGGGGCTAACTATGGCTACACCTTC
CDR3aa: CASSLVTGANYGYTF

v_gene: TRBV3-1/TRBV3-2
j_gene: TRBJ1-6
d_gene: TRBD1
abundance: -
CDR3nt: TGTGCCAGCAGCCAAGATCGGGGGACAGGGGGCTCGAATTCACCCCTCCACTTT
CDR3aa: CASSQDRGTGGSNSPLHF

v_gene: TRBV27
j_gene: TRBJ1-5
d_gene: -
abundance: -
CDR3nt: TGTGCCAGCAGCCCTAACAGGGACAATCAGCCCCAGCATTTT
CDR3aa: CASSPNRDNQPQHF

v_gene: TRBV6-5
j_gene: TRBJ2-5
d_gene: -
abundance: -
CDR3nt: TGTGCCAGCAGTTACTCAAGGAGGGAGACCCAGTACTTC
CDR3aa: CASSYSRRETQYF

v_gene: TRBV7-2
j_gene: TRBJ2-3
d_gene: TRBD2
abundance: -
CDR3nt: TGTGCCAGCAGCTTAGCTCTAGCGGGGGGACCCACAGATACGCAGTATTTT
CDR3aa: CASSLALAGGPTDTQYF

v_gene: TRBV6-2/TRBV6-3
j_gene: TRBJ1-5
d_gene: -
abundance: -
CDR3nt: TGTGCCAGCAGTTTCAGGGATCAGCCCCAGCATTTT
CDR3aa: CASSFRDQPQHF

v_gene: TRBV2
j_gene: TRBJ2-2
d_gene: TRBD1
abundance: -
CDR3nt: TGTGCCGGCGGGACAGGGCGGACCGGGGAGCTGTTTTTT
CDR3aa: CAGGTGRTGELFF

v_gene: TRBV6-2/TRBV6-3
j_gene: TRBJ2-2
d_gene: TRBD2
abundance: -
CDR3nt: TGTGCCAGCAGCCCCCGGGGACTAGCGGCAACCGGGGAGCTGTTTTTT
CDR3aa: CASSPRGLAATGELFF

v_gene: TRBV4-3
j_gene: TRBJ2-1
d_gene: TRBD2
abundance: -
CDR3nt: TGCGCCAGCAGCCAAGTTTCCCAGCGGGGGTCCTACAATGAGCAGTTCTTC
CDR3aa: CASSQVSQRGSYNEQFF

v_gene: TRBV7-8
j_gene: TRBJ2-2
d_gene: -
abundance: -
CDR3nt: TGTGCCAGCAGCTTAGAGGTGGGGGGGCGACCCGGGGAGCTGTTTTTT
CDR3aa: CASSLEVGGRPGELFF

v_gene: TRBV6-2/TRBV6-3
j_gene: TRBJ1-2
d_gene: -
abundance: few
CDR3nt: TGTGCCAGCAGTTCTGCAGCTAACTATGGCTACACCTTC
CDR3aa: CASSSAANYGYTF

v_gene: TRBV10-3
j_gene: TRBJ2-6
d_gene: TRBD1
abundance: -
CDR3nt: TGTGCCATCCGGGACAGTCTCTCTGGGGCCAACGTCCTGACTTTC
CDR3aa: CAIRDSLSGANVLTF

v_gene: TRBV6-2/TRBV6-3
j_gene: TRBJ1-4
d_gene: -
abundance: -
CDR3nt: TGTGCCAGCAGCCCGCGGGATCTCGAAAAACTGTTTTTT
CDR3aa: CASSPRDLEKLFF

v_gene: TRBV23-1
j_gene: TRBJ1-6
d_gene: TRBD1
abundance: -
CDR3nt: TGCGCCAGCAGTCTTTCGGGACAGGGTTATTCACCCCTCCACTTT
CDR3aa: CASSLSGQGYSPLHF

v_gene: TRBV12-3/TRBV12-4
j_gene: TRBJ1-4
d_gene: -
abundance: -
CDR3nt: TGTGCCAGCAGTTTATACGGGGGGCGAAAACTGTTTTTT
CDR3aa: CASSLYGGRKLFF

v_gene: TRBV7-6
j_gene: TRBJ2-1
d_gene: TRBD2
abundance: -
CDR3nt: TGTGCCAGCAGCTTAGGCGGGGGGCCATTCAATGAGCAGTTCTTC
CDR3aa: CASSLGGGPFNEQFF

v_gene: TRBV18
j_gene: TRBJ2-5
d_gene: -
abundance: -
CDR3nt: TGTGCCAGCTCAGCAAGACAGAGTTCCCAAGAGACCCAGTACTTC
CDR3aa: CASSARQSSQETQYF

v_gene: TRBV9
j_gene: TRBJ2-1
d_gene: -
abundance: -
CDR3nt: TGTGCCTCAGGGAGGACCTACAATGAGCAGTTCTTC
CDR3aa: CASGRTYNEQFF

v_gene: TRBV5-1
j_gene: TRBJ1-6
d_gene: -
abundance: few
CDR3nt: TGCGCCAGCAGCTTGCGGGGAGGCGTGGATTCACCCCTCCACTTT
CDR3aa: CASSLRGGVDSPLHF

v_gene: TRBV19
j_gene: TRBJ1-1
d_gene: -
abundance: -
CDR3nt: TGTGCCAGTAGTATAGGGTCCAGGGTAAGGAGATACACTGAAGCTTTCTTT
CDR3aa: CASSIGSRVRRYTEAFF

v_gene: TRBV5-1
j_gene: TRBJ2-7
d_gene: -
abundance: few
CDR3nt: TGCGCCAGCAGCATTGGGAGTGGGTCCTACGAGCAGTACTTC
CDR3aa: CASSIGSGSYEQYF

v_gene: TRBV7-2
j_gene: TRBJ2-3
d_gene: TRBD2
abundance: -
CDR3nt: TGTGCCAGCAGCTTTTTGGGACTAGCGGGGGGGCCGAATACGCAGTATTTT
CDR3aa: CASSFLGLAGGPNTQYF

v_gene: TRBV11-3
j_gene: TRBJ2-1
d_gene: TRBD2
abundance: -
CDR3nt: TGTGCCAGCAGCTACGGACTAGCGTCCTACAATGAGCAGTTCTTC
CDR3aa: CASSYGLASYNEQFF

v_gene: TRBV5-6
j_gene: TRBJ2-4
d_gene: -
abundance: -
CDR3nt: TGTGCCAGCAGCTTCGAGTCCACCTCAAGAACTTTC
CDR3aa: CASSFESTSRTF

v_gene: TRBV5-1
j_gene: TRBJ2-1
d_gene: TRBD2
abundance: -
CDR3nt: TGCGCCAGCAGCACGGGACTAGCGGTGCTTAATGAGCAGTTCTTC
CDR3aa: CASSTGLAVLNEQFF

v_gene: TRBV20-1
j_gene: TRBJ1-2
d_gene: -
abundance: -
CDR3nt: TGCAGTGCTGGGCGGGGGATCCACACCTTC
CDR3aa: CSAGRGIHTF

v_gene: TRBV11-2
j_gene: TRBJ2-7
d_gene: TRBD1
abundance: -
CDR3nt: TGTGCCAGCAGCTTAAATTGGCAGGGGGCCTACGAGCAGTACTTC
CDR3aa: CASSLNWQGAYEQYF

v_gene: TRBV6-2/TRBV6-3
j_gene: TRBJ2-1
d_gene: -
abundance: -
CDR3nt: TGTGCCAGCAGTTACTTTGCGGCGCGGGGCTCCTACAATGAGCAGTTCTTC
CDR3aa: CASSYFAARGSYNEQFF

v_gene: TRBV27
j_gene: TRBJ1-4
d_gene: -
abundance: once
CDR3nt: TGTGCCAGCGGACGGAGGGAAACTAATGAAAAACTGTTTTTT
CDR3aa: CASGRRETNEKLFF

v_gene: TRBV5-4
j_gene: TRBJ2-7
d_gene: TRBD1
abundance: once
CDR3nt: TGTGCCAGCAGCTTCCCGGGACAGGGAATCGACGAGCAGTACTTC
CDR3aa: CASSFPGQGIDEQYF

v_gene: TRBV5-1
j_gene: TRBJ2-3
d_gene: -
abundance: -
CDR3nt: TGCGCCAGCAGCTACGACAAAGATACGCAGTATTTT
CDR3aa: CASSYDKDTQYF

v_gene: TRBV12-3/TRBV12-4
j_gene: TRBJ2-7
d_gene: TRBD1
abundance: -
CDR3nt: TGTGCCAGCAGTTTAGGGACAGGGACCGAGCAGTACTTC
CDR3aa: CASSLGTGTEQYF

v_gene: TRBV11-3
j_gene: TRBJ2-3
d_gene: -
abundance: -
CDR3nt: TGTGCCAGCAGCTTACAGCGTGCAGATACGCAGTATTTT
CDR3aa: CASSLQRADTQYF

v_gene: TRBV19
j_gene: TRBJ2-1
d_gene: TRBD2
abundance: -
CDR3nt: TGTGCCAGTACCCCGACCGGGACTATTCCCAATGAGCAGTTCTTC
CDR3aa: CASTPTGTIPNEQFF

v_gene: TRBV19
j_gene: TRBJ2-1
d_gene: -
abundance: -
CDR3nt: TGTGCCAGTAGTTCCCCTCGCAGGATTGAGCAGTTCTTC
CDR3aa: CASSSPRRIEQFF

v_gene: TRBV5-4
j_gene: TRBJ1-6
d_gene: TRBD1
abundance: once
CDR3nt: TGTGCCAGCAGCTCCGAGACAGGGATACCCCTCCACTTT
CDR3aa: CASSSETGIPLHF

v_gene: TRBV28
j_gene: TRBJ1-1
d_gene: -
abundance: -
CDR3nt: TGTGCCAGCAGTTTAACACCCCAGGGTAGGAACACTGAAGCTTTCTTT
CDR3aa: CASSLTPQGRNTEAFF

v_gene: TRBV6-5
j_gene: TRBJ1-6
d_gene: -
abundance: once
CDR3nt: TGTGCCAGCAGTTACTCGCGTCGGCTAGAGAATTCACCCCTCCACTTT
CDR3aa: CASSYSRRLENSPLHF

v_gene: TRBV19
j_gene: TRBJ1-1
d_gene: -
abundance: -
CDR3nt: TGTGCCAGTAGCCTTACAGGGAGTGACACTGAAGCTTTCTTT
CDR3aa: CASSLTGSDTEAFF

v_gene: TRBV6-4
j_gene: TRBJ2-3
d_gene: -
abundance: -
CDR3nt: TGTGCCAGCAGTGCCCTGGCGGGGGCCCTTACAGATACGCAGTATTTT
CDR3aa: CASSALAGALTDTQYF

v_gene: TRBV12-3/TRBV12-4
j_gene: TRBJ2-3
d_gene: -
abundance: -
CDR3nt: TGTGCCAGCAGTTTTGTATATAATACGCAGTATTTT
CDR3aa: CASSFVYNTQYF

v_gene: TRBV2
j_gene: TRBJ2-1
d_gene: TRBD2
abundance: -
CDR3nt: TGTGCCACCAGACTAGCGGGGGGGCAAGCGGATGAGCAGTTCTTC
CDR3aa: CATRLAGGQADEQFF

v_gene: TRBV13
j_gene: TRBJ2-1
d_gene: TRBD2
abundance: -
CDR3nt: TGTGCCAGCAGCAACCGACTAGCGGGGGCCCGCGGTGAGCAGTTCTTC
CDR3aa: CASSNRLAGARGEQFF

v_gene: TRBV1
j_gene: TRBJ1-2
d_gene: -
abundance: once
CDR3nt: TGCACCAGCAGCCCTAGTGGGCGGGACCTCTATGGCTACACCTTC
CDR3aa: CTSSPSGRDLYGYTF

v_gene: TRBV5-1
j_gene: TRBJ2-2
d_gene: -
abundance: -
CDR3nt: TGCGCCAGCAGCTCGACTCCGGAGACCGGGGAGCTGTTTTTT
CDR3aa: CASSSTPETGELFF

v_gene: TRBV7-2
j_gene: TRBJ1-2
d_gene: -
abundance: -
CDR3nt: TGTGCCAGCAGCTTATCAGGGGCGGGTGGCTACACCTTC
CDR3aa: CASSLSGAGGYTF

v_gene: TRBV24-1
j_gene: TRBJ1-2
d_gene: -
abundance: -
CDR3nt: TGTGCCACCAGTGATCCCGGAGAGGGTGGCTACACCTTC
CDR3aa: CATSDPGEGGYTF

v_gene: TRBV2
j_gene: TRBJ1-5
d_gene: TRBD1
abundance: -
CDR3nt: TGTGCCAGCAGTACGGGACAGGGGGTACAGCCCCAGCATTTT
CDR3aa: CASSTGQGVQPQHF

v_gene: TRBV4-3
j_gene: TRBJ2-1
d_gene: -
abundance: -
CDR3nt: TGCGCCAGCAGCCAAGACCTCGCTGCTAGCTACAATGAGCAGTTCTTC
CDR3aa: CASSQDLAASYNEQFF

v_gene: TRBV5-1
j_gene: TRBJ1-1
d_gene: -
abundance: -
CDR3nt: TGCGCCAGCCAGCGGGCCCACAACCGGGAAAAGAACACTGAAGCTTTCTTT
CDR3aa: CASQRAHNREKNTEAFF

v_gene: TRBV10-2
j_gene: TRBJ2-3
d_gene: TRBD2
abundance: -
CDR3nt: TGCGCCAGCAAAAAGCGGGAGACTGATACGCAGTATTTT
CDR3aa: CASKKRETDTQYF

v_gene: TRBV27
j_gene: TRBJ1-5
d_gene: TRBD1
abundance: -
CDR3nt: TGTGCCAGCAGTTCTACGGGACAGGGGGCGCGTCAGCCCCAGCATTTT
CDR3aa: CASSSTGQGARQPQHF